These T cell receptor beta chains were read from a single sample in a study of CD8 T cells in ankylosing spondylitis. Each CDR3 protein is one row after TCRdb ran MiXCR on the 5' RACE reads. This sample has 130,000 or so distinct CDR3 sequences; approximately 17% occur once, and the top ten carry roughly a third. What was sequenced was blood, either unsorted or a sorted T cell fraction (not recorded which). Receptors originate from a male donor with ankylosing spondylitis. Both conserved end residues are part of each CDR3. Fields, in order: J gene, clone size, V gene, D gene, CDR3 protein, CDR3 DNA. The D gene is left open where the match is weak. Clone size appears in some rows only: once, few, many, or a class for an expanded clone.

TRBJ2-5	-	TRBV27	-	CASSPRTLPGETQYF	TGTGCCAGCAGTCCTCGTACCCTTCCGGGAGAGACCCAGTACTTC
TRBJ1-2	few	TRBV4-1	-	CASSQAAGAFEGYTF	TGCGCCAGCAGCCAAGCCGCAGGGGCATTCGAAGGCTACACCTTC
TRBJ2-7	few	TRBV27	TRBD1	CASSSRTGNTYEQYF	TGTGCCAGCAGTTCCCGGACAGGTAACACCTACGAGCAGTACTTC
TRBJ2-7	-	TRBV7-9	TRBD2	CASSRLAPSYEQYF	TGTGCCAGCAGTAGACTAGCTCCGTCCTACGAGCAGTACTTC
TRBJ2-3	-	TRBV9	TRBD2	CASSDSGRDLDTQYF	TGTGCCAGCAGCGATAGCGGGAGAGATTTAGATACGCAGTATTTT
TRBJ1-4	few	TRBV7-9	-	CASSSRGSANEKLFF	TGTGCCAGCAGCTCCAGGGGTTCAGCTAATGAAAAACTGTTTTTT
TRBJ2-1	-	TRBV28	-	CASESSDVEQFF	TGTGCCAGCGAGTCGAGTGATGTCGAGCAGTTCTTC
TRBJ2-3	-	TRBV28	TRBD1	CASSPGTGGTDTQYF	TGTGCCAGCAGTCCCGGGACAGGGGGCACAGATACGCAGTATTTT
TRBJ2-2	few	TRBV12-3/TRBV12-4	-	CASSGGTVTGELFF	TGTGCCAGCAGTGGGGGGACCGTCACCGGGGAGCTGTTTTTT
TRBJ2-1	-	TRBV25-1	TRBD2	CASTQGLRDNEQFF	TGTGCCAGCACGCAGGGACTACGGGACAATGAGCAGTTCTTC
TRBJ1-1	-	TRBV7-9	-	CASSAPGYTEAFF	TGTGCCAGCAGTGCCCCGGGTTATACTGAAGCTTTCTTT
TRBJ1-2	-	TRBV27	-	CASSLGQSLDYTF	TGTGCCAGCAGTTTAGGACAGAGCCTTGACTACACCTTC
TRBJ1-2	-	TRBV14	-	CASSQQGHYGYTF	TGTGCCAGCAGCCAACAGGGACACTATGGCTACACCTTC
TRBJ2-1	few	TRBV12-3/TRBV12-4	TRBD2	CASRTSGSRNEQFF	TGTGCCAGCCGGACTAGCGGGAGTAGGAATGAGCAGTTCTTC
TRBJ2-3	few	TRBV7-9	-	CASSLAPGRHDTDTQYF	TGTGCCAGCAGCTTAGCGCCGGGGCGGCATGACACAGATACGCAGTATTTT
TRBJ2-1	few	TRBV27	TRBD2	CASSPGTSGRDEQFF	TGTGCCAGCAGTCCCGGGACTAGCGGGAGAGATGAGCAGTTCTTC
TRBJ2-2	few	TRBV7-9	-	CASSSIRDFNTGELFF	TGTGCCAGCAGCTCCATCCGGGACTTCAACACCGGGGAGCTGTTTTTT
TRBJ1-1	few	TRBV6-5	-	CASSYSTRASATEAFF	TGTGCCAGCAGTTACTCGACCAGGGCGAGTGCCACTGAAGCTTTCTTT
TRBJ2-5	-	TRBV27	TRBD2	CASTPLFIPGGTQETQYF	TGTGCCAGCACCCCCCTCTTTATACCGGGGGGGACCCAAGAGACCCAGTACTTC
TRBJ1-1	few	TRBV28	-	CASSLMFRDTEAFF	TGTGCCAGCAGTTTAATGTTCAGGGACACTGAAGCTTTCTTT
TRBJ2-2	many	TRBV5-1	-	CASSLVSNTGELFF	TGCGCCAGCAGCTTGGTGTCGAACACCGGGGAGCTGTTTTTT
TRBJ2-1	few	TRBV5-1	TRBD2	CASSSGTSGNYNEQFF	TGCGCCAGCAGCTCCGGGACTAGCGGGAACTACAATGAGCAGTTCTTC
TRBJ2-7	-	TRBV9	-	CASSVGQAVYEQYF	TGTGCCAGCAGCGTAGGCCAGGCCGTCTACGAGCAGTACTTC
TRBJ2-2	-	TRBV7-9	-	CASSLWGGTNTGELFF	TGTGCCAGCAGCTTATGGGGCGGAACGAACACCGGGGAGCTGTTTTTT
TRBJ1-1	-	TRBV4-2	-	CASSQLLKNTEAFF	TGTGCCAGCAGCCAATTACTAAAGAACACTGAAGCTTTCTTT
TRBJ2-1	few	TRBV12-3/TRBV12-4	-	CASSSANEQFF	TGTGCCAGCAGTTCCGCCAATGAGCAGTTCTTC
TRBJ2-1	many	TRBV10-3	TRBD2	CAIRGLAGDEEQFF	TGTGCCATCAGGGGACTAGCGGGAGATGAAGAGCAGTTCTTC
TRBJ2-1	many	TRBV6-2/TRBV6-3	TRBD2	CASSYKTSGRKVDEQFF	TGTGCCAGCAGTTACAAGACTAGCGGGAGGAAGGTGGATGAGCAGTTCTTC
TRBJ1-4	few	TRBV6-5	TRBD1	CASSSTGVREKLFF	TGTGCCAGCAGTTCTACAGGGGTGAGAGAAAAACTGTTTTTT
TRBJ2-7	-	TRBV3-1	-	CASSQVVGSVSSSYEQYF	TGTGCCAGCAGCCAGGTTGTGGGTTCCGTGTCCTCTTCATACGAGCAGTACTTC
TRBJ1-5	few	TRBV7-8	-	CASSLNLWEGQPQHF	TGTGCCAGCAGCTTAAATCTCTGGGAGGGTCAGCCCCAGCATTTT
TRBJ1-5	-	TRBV20-1	-	CSAGRGGRDQPQHF	TGCAGTGCGGGCCGGGGGGGCAGGGATCAGCCCCAGCATTTT
TRBJ2-1	-	TRBV24-1	TRBD2	CATSDLRASGPYNEQFF	TGTGCCACCAGTGATTTGCGGGCTAGCGGGCCTTACAATGAGCAGTTCTTC
TRBJ2-7	few	TRBV20-1	TRBD1	CSALTGVGYEQYF	TGCAGTGCTTTAACAGGGGTGGGATACGAGCAGTACTTC
TRBJ2-3	-	TRBV28	TRBD1	CASSFRDRDADTQYF	TGTGCCAGCAGTTTTCGGGACAGGGACGCAGATACGCAGTATTTT
TRBJ2-1	many	TRBV20-1	TRBD2	CSAPLADYSYNEQFF	TGCAGTGCTCCTCTAGCGGATTACTCCTACAATGAGCAGTTCTTC
TRBJ2-1	many	TRBV7-3	-	CASSAQLGNEQFF	TGTGCCAGCAGCGCCCAATTAGGCAATGAGCAGTTCTTC
TRBJ1-4	-	TRBV29-1	-	CSVLPGRATNEKLFF	TGCAGCGTCCTACCCGGTAGAGCAACTAATGAAAAACTGTTTTTT
TRBJ2-1	few	TRBV5-1	-	CASSGLTNEQFF	TGCGCCAGCAGCGGTCTTACCAATGAGCAGTTCTTC
TRBJ1-1	few	TRBV12-3/TRBV12-4	-	CASSWGPRGTEAFF	TGTGCCAGCAGTTGGGGACCGAGAGGCACTGAAGCTTTCTTT
TRBJ1-2	few	TRBV20-1	-	CSARDIAQTVHYGYTF	TGCAGTGCTAGAGATATCGCACAGACCGTACACTATGGCTACACCTTC
TRBJ2-2	many	TRBV20-1	TRBD2	CSARDQRLAGGITGELFF	TGCAGTGCTAGAGATCAGAGACTAGCGGGAGGGATCACCGGGGAGCTGTTTTTT
TRBJ2-1	many	TRBV6-5	-	CASSYTPASRYNEQFF	TGTGCCAGCAGTTACACTCCGGCGAGCCGCTACAATGAGCAGTTCTTC
TRBJ2-5	-	TRBV4-3	TRBD1	CASSPTTGYQETQYF	TGCGCCAGCAGCCCCACGACAGGGTACCAAGAGACCCAGTACTTC
TRBJ1-6	few	TRBV7-8	TRBD1	CASSLARDRGYSPLHF	TGTGCCAGCAGCTTAGCTCGGGACAGGGGGTATTCACCCCTCCACTTT
TRBJ2-3	few	TRBV12-3/TRBV12-4	-	CASTAGTVDTQYF	TGTGCCAGCACCGCGGGGACCGTAGATACGCAGTATTTT
TRBJ2-3	many	TRBV25-1	-	CASSEGANEDTQYF	TGTGCCAGCAGTGAAGGGGCCAATGAAGATACGCAGTATTTT
TRBJ2-2	few	TRBV15	-	CATSMTAFGELFF	TGTGCCACCAGCATGACAGCTTTCGGGGAGCTGTTTTTT
TRBJ2-3	-	TRBV5-1	TRBD2	CASSLGSGRLTDTQYF	TGCGCCAGCAGCTTAGGAAGCGGGAGGTTGACAGATACGCAGTATTTT